The clone carrying this TCR beta chain was picked up many times. Trimming took off 0 bases at V and 6 bases at J, with 6 bases between the two ends. Germline lookup yields CDR1 SGHNT and CDR2 YENEEA. The CDR3 covers 13 residues. From the RT-PCR reads, TCRdb called clonotypes with MiXCR, one entry per CDR3 protein. The sample has more than 600,000 distinct CDR3 sequences; approximately 15% are singletons. The source is a female donor in good health, serving as a healthy control. The rearrangement uses TRBV11-3 and TRBJ2-1, with D perhaps TRBD2 (6 bases). The sequenced material came from memory CD4+ T cells from blood. CDR3 protein: CASSLEGGNEQFF. For the CDR3, the DNA is TGTGCCAGCAGCTTAGAGGGGGGCAATGAGCAGTTCTTC.